This TCR beta chain derives from a study of Graves' ophthalmopathy and Graves' hyperthyroidism. Study at large: Blood was drawn at initial diagnosis, before any treatment. Study-level findings and limits: Blood also carried most expanded thyroid clonotypes exceeding 0.001 frequency.

This clonotype was detected ten times or more. The antigen is undetermined. The CDR3 spans 15 residues. V lost 2 bases, J lost 1 base, and 11 bases lay in between. CDR1 and CDR2 from the germline V gene are ENHRY and SYGVKD. Amplification targeted the TCR beta CDR3 regions, with RNA transcripts as the source material. First-round RT-PCR relied on HTBI primers, and a second-round multiplex PCR came next. Each CDR3 protein is one row after TCRdb ran MiXCR on the multiplex PCR reads. This table holds around 600,000 distinct CDR3 sequences, under 50% found once. Moderate-to-severe activity, with CAS ≥3, NOSPECS ≥4 and duration under 3 months, characterized the donors with ophthalmopathy. Diagnosis used clinical symptoms, serum thyroxine, TRAb, thyroid ultrasound and orbital computed tomography.

The genes are TRBV10-3 and TRBJ1-1; tentatively, D is TRBD1 (5 bases). The clonotype comes from an adult man with Graves' ophthalmopathy. Sequenced material: peripheral blood. CDR3 residues: CAISEIVGQNTEAFF. CDR3 sequence (DNA): TGTGCCATCAGTGAGATCGTAGGACAGAACACTGAAGCTTTCTTT.